This T cell receptor (beta chain) appears in the sequencing data of a study of OX40 agonist ivuxolimab in advanced cancers. Broadly, across the study: Ivuxolimab was a fully human IgG2 agonistic monoclonal antibody targeting the costimulatory receptor OX40 (CD134). Intravenous ivuxolimab was administered to patients every 2 weeks at six dose levels: 0.01, 0.1, 0.3, 1.5, 3 and 10 mg/kg. Among the roughly 50 dose-escalation patients, around 19 had hepatocellular carcinoma, approximately 15 melanoma, 9 renal cell carcinoma and 9 head and neck cancer. The dose-escalation cohort was 82.7% male with a mean age of roughly 60 years, ranging from roughly 23 to 80. Prior anti-PD-1, anti-PD-L1 or anti-CTLA-4 therapy was permitted, and checkpoint inhibitors had been received by around 39% of dose-escalation patients. Partial responses were achieved by three dose-escalation patients, of whom one had hepatocellular carcinoma and two had cutaneous melanoma. Peripheral TCRbeta sequencing aimed to test whether ivuxolimab altered TCR sequence diversity and caused clonal T-cell expansion. The paper covers the monotherapy dose-escalation part of the phase I ivuxolimab trial, which included N of about 50 patients. General findings and caveats noted by the study authors: Clonal expansion of both CD4+ and CD8+ blood T cells was observed from baseline to week 6 at doses 0.1 to 3.0 mg/kg. The antigen specificity of the clonally expanded peripheral T cells was not determined. Partial responders in the 0.1-3.0 mg/kg groups had among the lowest normalized peripheral clonal expansion, especially among CD8+ T cells. Low levels of normalized T-cell clonal expansion were also seen in some patients who did not respond. After ivuxolimab, CD8+ T cells had more expanded clones than CD4+ T cells on average.

Patients with autoimmune disease history or receiving systemic immunosuppression were excluded from the trial. Peripheral blood for TCR sequencing was drawn from every dose cohort at baseline, at cycle 4 day 1 and at cycle 7 day 1. Samples were obtained from an open-label, multicenter, first-in-human phase I dose-escalation trial of ivuxolimab. Adults with locally advanced or metastatic melanoma, renal cell carcinoma, hepatocellular carcinoma or head and neck squamous cell carcinoma were enrolled in the trial. Before TCR sequencing, CD4+ T cells and CD8+ T cells from peripheral blood were sorted into separate populations. Genomic DNA was extracted from sorted cells for sequencing of the TCRbeta CDR3 region. The immunoSEQ Assay was used to sequence the TCRbeta CDR3 regions. This immuneACCESS table, as held by TCRdb, lists in-frame sequences with V and J called but not all clones. Of the missing ones, under half trace to an unresolved V gene in checked studies; the others have no known cause. This sample is represented by about 80,000 clones; approximately 86% of them were singletons. Just under 2% of the sample lies in the top ten.

Trimming removed 0 bases from V and 8 bases from J, leaving 2 bases between the germline ends. The CDR3 numbers 12 residues from cysteine through phenylalanine. The kept DNA is CDR3 alone, 36 bases in frame from the first base. From the germline V gene (reference sequence), CDR1 is LNHNV and CDR2 is YYDKDF. Worth noting for this clone: Its antigen is unknown. Base qualities are missing; no much larger clone stands one base away.

The sample here was CD4+ or CD8+ T cells sorted from blood, taken in a trial of the OX40 agonist ivuxolimab. The receptor chain draws on TRBV15 and TRBJ1-6; the D gene cannot be resolved reliably. The source of this sequence is an adult with an advanced solid tumor such as melanoma, head and neck, liver or kidney cancer. The CDR3 corresponds to CATSRDDSPLHF. The sequenced DNA: TGTGCCACCAGCAGAGATGATTCACCCCTCCACTTT.